Below, 22 T cell receptor beta chains from the same sample are listed, as sequenced in a study of PD-1 blockade in classical Hodgkin lymphoma. Every patient experienced relapse after autologous stem cell transplantation, and brentuximab vedotin exposure varied. Profiled with immunoSEQ multiplex PCR; TCRdb holds only in-frame clones, not every one. The sample holds some 19,000 clones, roughly 80% seen once. The specimen comprised peripheral blood mononuclear cells (PBMCs), sampled at baseline. These receptors all come from a human donor with classical Hodgkin lymphoma.

The J gene is TRBJ1-3, the V gene TRBV7-9; D uncertain. The CDR3 covers 17 residues. V was clipped by 1 base and J by 1 base, with 14 bases between them. Germline V CDR1 and CDR2: SEHNR, FQNEAQ (reference sequence). The CDR3 protein is CASSLESPGPSGNTIYF. The CDR3 DNA reads as TGTGCCAGCAGCTTAGAGAGCCCGGGCCCATCTGGAAACACCATATATTTT. Drawing the rest from reference TRBV7-9 and TRBJ1-3, the complete variable domain is DTGVSQNPRHKITKRGQNVTFRCDPISEHNRLYWYRQTLGQGPEFLTYFQNEAQLEKSRLLSDRFSAERPKGSFSTLEIQRTEQGDSAMYLCASSLESPGPSGNTIYFGEGSWLTVV.

Notes on this clone: Other DNA sequences from this sample encode an identical CDR3 as well. The V call is TRBV7-2, the J call TRBJ2-4, with a weak D call TRBD1 (6 bases). V was shortened by 1 base and J by 5 bases, with 6 bases between the two germline ends. CDR1 and CDR2 (germline): SGHTA, FQGNSA. The CDR3 sequence is 13 residues long. CDR3 nucleotide sequence: TGTGCCAGCAGCTTAGGGACAGAAAACATTCAGTACTTC. As protein: CASSLGTENIQYF.

V and J are TRBV5-6 and TRBJ1-4; TRBD1 is a possible D gene (6 bases). The V end lost 0 bases, the J end lost 3 bases, and 9 bases lay between the germline ends. Germline assignment: CDR1 SGHDT and CDR2 YYEEEE. CDR3 size: 15 residues. The CDR3 nucleotides read TGTGCCAGCAGCTTGGGACAGGTGGCTAATGAAAAACTGTTTTTT. Translating it yields CASSLGQVANEKLFF.

This chain uses TRBV28 with TRBJ1-1; D not resolved. The V and J ends lost 5 bases and 1 base respectively, with 11 bases between them. This CDR3 is 14 amino acids long. Germline V gene lookup returns CDR1 MDHEN and CDR2 SYDVKM. CDR3 amino acids: CASSPLGPNTEAFF. Written as DNA, the CDR3 is TGTGCCAGCAGTCCCCTTGGACCGAACACTGAAGCTTTCTTT. Supplemented by reference TRBV28 and TRBJ1-1, the full variable domain reads DVKVTQSSRYLVKRTGEKVFLECVQDMDHENMFWYRQDPGLGLRLIYFSYDVKMKEKGDIPEGYSVSREKKERFSLILESASTNQTSMYLCASSPLGPNTEAFFGQGTRLTVV.

This chain uses TRBV11-1 with TRBJ2-5; 8 bases are shared with TRBD1. The tail of the sequence fits TRBJ2-7 better, so the J call may be wrong. This CDR3 is 15 amino acids long. Germline V lookup: CDR1 SGHAT, CDR2 FQDESV (reference sequence). The CDR3 here is CASSLTTGGSYEQYF. The CDR3 bases are TGTGCCAGCAGCTTAACTACAGGGGGATCCTACGAGCAGTACTTC.

This chain uses TRBV19 with TRBJ1-6; 7 nucleotides line up with TRBD1. The CDR3 covers 14 residues. Losses at the gene ends were 10 bases for V and 5 bases for J; bases not matched to a gene: 8. The germline V gene encodes CDR1 LNHDA and CDR2 SQIVND (reference sequence). CDR3 sequence: CATREGADNSPLHF. In nucleotides, the CDR3 is TGTGCCACCCGGGAGGGGGCTGATAATTCACCCCTCCACTTT.

V is TRBV28 and J is TRBJ1-4; no definite D call. Trimming shortened V by 3 bases and J by 8 bases, and 4 bases separated the two germline ends. Germline CDR1 is MDHEN and CDR2 is SYDVKM. The CDR3 extends over 11 amino acids. The CDR3 reads CASSFNEKLFF. The DNA of the CDR3 is TGTGCCAGCAGTTTCAACGAAAAACTGTTTTTT.

This clone was found once. The chain combines TRBV6-1 with TRBJ1-5; 7 nucleotides line up with TRBD1. Trimming removed 6 bases from V and 4 bases from J; junction bases left unmatched: 9. Germline loops: CDR1 MNHNS, CDR2 SASEGT. This CDR3 has 15 residues. The CDR3 region is CASRITGVRNQPQHF. The CDR3 nucleotides read TGTGCCAGCAGAATTACAGGGGTTAGGAATCAGCCCCAGCATTTT.

The gene calls are TRBV6-5 and TRBJ1-6; no clear D gene. The germline gives CDR1 MNHEY, CDR2 SVGAGI. The CDR3 runs 13 residues. The V end was cut by 4 bases, the J end by 7 bases, with 8 bases between. In nucleotides, the CDR3 is TGTGCCAGCAGTTTGGACGGAAATTCACCCCTCCACTTT. Translation: CASSLDGNSPLHF.

This clone was detected a few times. The chain couples TRBV9 to TRBJ2-5; possibly TRBD1 for D (6 bases). Germline CDR1 is SGDLS and CDR2 is YYNGEE. With 0 bases removed from V and 7 bases from J, the gap between germline ends came to 13 bases. The CDR3 length is 14 residues. CDR3 in amino acids: CASSVGGLDGTQYF. The CDR3 nucleotides are TGTGCCAGCAGCGTAGGGGGGCTGGACGGGACCCAGTACTTC.

CDR3 nucleotide sequence: TGTGCCAGCAGCCAAGATGGCAGCTACGAGCAGTACTTC. Protein product: CASSQDGSYEQYF. J is TRBJ2-7 and V is TRBV14; D is undetermined. The CDR3 is 13 amino acids. Trimming pared 0 bases from V and 3 bases from J, leaving 6 bases between. Germline V gene lookup returns CDR1 SGHDN and CDR2 FVKESK.

The chain is built from TRBV5-4 and TRBJ2-3, with TRBD1 matching 10 bases. Germline trimming cut 4 bases from V and 3 bases from J; bases unmatched to any gene: 8. Germline V CDR1 and CDR2: SGHNT, YYREEE (reference sequence). The CDR3 is made up of 16 amino acids. The CDR3 reads CASSQGWDRGTDTQYF. The CDR3 DNA follows: TGTGCCAGCAGCCAGGGTTGGGACAGGGGTACAGATACGCAGTATTTT. The whole variable domain, filled in from reference TRBV5-4 and TRBJ2-3, reads ETGVTQSPTHLIKTRGQQVTLRCSSQSGHNTVSWYQQALGQGPQFIFQYYREEENGRGNFPPRFSGLQFPNYSSELNVNALELDDSALYLCASSQGWDRGTDTQYFGPGTRLTVL.

V and J are TRBV14 and TRBJ2-7; perhaps TRBD1 as D (6 bases). Trimming removed 4 bases from V and 3 bases from J, with 13 bases in between. Germline V gene sequence: CDR1 SGHDN, CDR2 FVKESK. This CDR3 has 14 residues. DNA for the CDR3: TGTGCCAGCAGCCCTATGGACAGTAACTACGAGCAGTACTTC. As protein: CASSPMDSNYEQYF.

J is TRBJ2-3 and V is TRBV4-1; a possible D gene is TRBD2 (5 bases). CDR3 length: 15 residues. CDR1 and CDR2 from the germline V gene are MGHRA and YSYEKL. V lost 0 bases, J lost 2 bases, and 9 bases lay in between. This CDR3 is CASSQERAVTDTQYF. CDR3 DNA sequence: TGCGCCAGCAGCCAAGAGAGGGCCGTCACAGATACGCAGTATTTT.

Regarding this clone: Germline is not matched at one junction end, which may reflect a read error. The chain carries TRBV6-4 and TRBJ2-2; the D is unclear. The CDR3 totals 13 residues. Germline values: CDR1 MRHNA, CDR2 SNTAGT. In DNA form, the CDR3 reads TGTGCAAGCAGGAAGGGGAACACCGGGGAGCTGTTTTTT. This codes for CASRKGNTGELFF.

This chain connects TRBV19 to TRBJ2-1; no definite D call. CDR1 and CDR2 (germline): LNHDA, SQIVND (reference sequence). V shed 0 bases and J shed 0 bases, with 3 bases lying between them. This CDR3 contains 14 residues. CDR3 amino acids: CASSIEDSYNEQFF. The DNA for the CDR3 is TGTGCCAGTAGTATAGAAGACTCCTACAATGAGCAGTTCTTC.

Comments on this clone: Compared with germline, one end of the junction differs, possibly owing to a read error. This chain joins TRBV7-7 and TRBJ1-6; the D is unclear. This CDR3 has 17 amino acids. Germline V gives CDR1 SSHAT, CDR2 FNYEAQ (reference sequence). The CDR3 protein is CASSQPRLISYNSPLHF. The CDR3 DNA sequence: TGTGCTAGCAGCCAACCTAGGTTGATCTCCTATAATTCACCCCTCCACTTT.

The chain joins TRBV6-6 to TRBJ1-4, with D hard to call. V shed 6 bases and J shed 4 bases, with 12 bases lying between them. Germline V gene data show CDR1 as MNHNY and CDR2 as SVGAGI (reference sequence). This CDR3 is 14 amino acids long. The CDR3 sequence is CASRSRADNEKLFF. CDR3 nucleotide sequence: TGTGCCAGCAGATCCCGGGCCGATAATGAAAAACTGTTTTTT.

V is TRBV7-9 and J is TRBJ1-4, with no clear D. Deletions cut 2 bases from V and 8 bases from J, with 18 bases between. Per the germline V gene, CDR1 is SEHNR and CDR2 is FQNEAQ (reference sequence). The CDR3 runs 16 residues. The CDR3 here is CASSLTSLPVGEKLFF. CDR3 bases: TGTGCCAGCAGCTTAACATCGCTTCCCGTTGGGGAAAAACTGTTTTTT.

This clone appeared once. The V call is TRBV27, the J call TRBJ2-7; D could derive from TRBD1 or TRBD2 (5 bases each). Trimming took 4 bases from V and 4 from J, leaving 17 bases between them. CDR1 is MNHEY, CDR2 SMNVEV, per germline (reference sequence). There are 15 residues in the CDR3. The CDR3 region is CASSSPGRTRYEQYF. CDR3 DNA sequence: TGTGCCAGCAGTTCTCCGGGACGGACCCGATACGAGCAGTACTTC.

The chain carries TRBV19 and TRBJ2-2; D may be TRBD2 (6 bases). Germline assignment: CDR1 LNHDA and CDR2 SQIVND (reference sequence). The length of the CDR3 is 15 residues. V lost 8 bases and J lost 0, with 13 bases in between. CDR3 coding DNA: TGTGCCAGTGGGACTCTACTGACGAACACCGGGGAGCTGTTTTTT. Translated: CASGTLLTNTGELFF.

As to this clone: The junction shows a germline mismatch at one end, possibly a read error. The genes are TRBV9 and TRBJ2-7; D may be TRBD1 (6 bases). The CDR3 is made up of 14 amino acids. Germline V CDR1 and CDR2: SGDLS, YYNGEE. The CDR3 nucleotides are TGTGCCAGCAGCTTAACAGGGAACTCCCACGAGCAGTACTTC. Protein: CASSLTGNSHEQYF.